This TCR beta chain was obtained from a study of OX40 agonist ivuxolimab in advanced cancers. Across the whole study: One hepatocellular carcinoma and two cutaneous melanoma patients partially responded. Study-wide findings and caveats: At 0.1 to 3.0 mg/kg, clonal expansion of CD4+ and CD8+ blood T cells had occurred by week 6.

Baseline, cycle 4 day 1, and cycle 7 day 1 were the blood sampling points. TCRdb's table, derived via immunoSEQ multiplex PCR, lists solely in-frame clones and lacks some. The table shows about 18,000 clones, with 75% to 85% occurring only once. Per the germline V gene, CDR1 is SGHTA and CDR2 is FQGNSA. The CDR3 has 10 amino acids. Trimming pared 5 bases from V and 11 bases from J, leaving 8 bases between. In regard to this clone: Its antigen is not known.

The receptor's source is an adult with an advanced solid tumor such as melanoma, head and neck, liver or kidney cancer. The chain recombines TRBV7-2 with TRBJ2-3; the D gene is possibly TRBD2 (6 bases). Material: CD4+ or CD8+ T cells sorted from blood, obtained in a trial of the OX40 agonist ivuxolimab. DNA for the CDR3: TGTGCCAGCAGCGACGGGGGGCAGTATTTT. Amino acid sequence: CASSDGGQYF.